Listed below are T cell receptor beta chains from one sample, sequenced in a study of response to subunit inactivated influenza vaccine. In TCRdb, the RT-PCR reads were re-called with MiXCR into one record per CDR3 protein. Of 450,000 to 600,000 distinct CDR3 sequences in the sample, approximately 7.3% were seen once. Sequenced material: PBMCs from blood, taken about 23 months after vaccination. Receptor source: a man aged 50 to 69 who received an inactivated influenza vaccine. CDR3s include the opening cysteine and the closing phenylalanine or tryptophan. A D gene is named only where the DNA matches it firmly. Some rows have no size entry. The others give once, few or many, or a class for an expanded clone.

D gene: .; clone size: .; J gene: TRBJ2-3; CDR3 length: 11; V gene: TRBV20-1; CDR3 protein: CSAAKWDTQYF; CDR3 DNA: TGCAGTGCTGCGAAGTGGGATACGCAGTATTTT
D gene: TRBD2; clone size: few; J gene: TRBJ2-2; CDR3 length: 15; V gene: TRBV20-1; CDR3 protein: CSAQRGPLNTGELFF; CDR3 DNA: TGCAGTGCCCAGCGGGGCCCTCTGAACACCGGGGAGCTGTTTTTT
D gene: .; clone size: many; J gene: TRBJ1-5; CDR3 length: 16; V gene: TRBV10-3; CDR3 protein: CAISDLGQVIGQPQHF; CDR3 DNA: TGTGCCATCAGTGATTTGGGACAAGTGATAGGTCAGCCCCAGCATTTT
D gene: .; clone size: few; J gene: TRBJ2-2; CDR3 length: 11; V gene: TRBV7-9; CDR3 protein: CAGPDRGELFF; CDR3 DNA: TGTGCCGGGCCTGATCGGGGGGAGCTGTTTTTT
D gene: .; clone size: many; J gene: TRBJ1-3; CDR3 length: 15; V gene: TRBV12-3/TRBV12-4; CDR3 protein: CASSHSTDSGNTIYF; CDR3 DNA: TGTGCCAGCAGCCATTCGACGGACTCTGGAAACACCATATATTTT
D gene: .; clone size: few; J gene: TRBJ2-5; CDR3 length: 13; V gene: TRBV7-8; CDR3 protein: CASSFRGMETQYF; CDR3 DNA: TGTGCCAGCAGCTTTCGGGGGATGGAGACCCAGTACTTC
D gene: .; clone size: .; J gene: TRBJ2-2; CDR3 length: 15; V gene: TRBV10-3; CDR3 protein: CAIRPTGSVTGELFF; CDR3 DNA: TGTGCCATCAGACCAACAGGGTCGGTCACCGGGGAGCTGTTTTTT
D gene: .; clone size: many; J gene: TRBJ2-7; CDR3 length: 14; V gene: TRBV5-1; CDR3 protein: CASSLAQNHYEQYF; CDR3 DNA: TGCGCCAGCAGCTTGGCACAGAACCATTACGAGCAGTACTTC
D gene: .; clone size: .; J gene: TRBJ2-3; CDR3 length: 15; V gene: TRBV10-3; CDR3 protein: CAISLDGTSTDTQYF; CDR3 DNA: TGTGCCATCAGTCTGGACGGGACTAGCACAGATACGCAGTATTTT
D gene: .; clone size: few; J gene: TRBJ2-7; CDR3 length: 17; V gene: TRBV7-2; CDR3 protein: CASSSPAYSNLPGRQYF; CDR3 DNA: TGTGCCAGCAGCTCCCCGGCGTATTCAAACTTACCAGGCCGGCAGTACTTC
D gene: .; clone size: many; J gene: TRBJ1-5; CDR3 length: 13; V gene: TRBV6-1; CDR3 protein: CASSPPGNQPQHF; CDR3 DNA: TGTGCCAGCAGTCCCCCCGGGAATCAGCCCCAGCATTTT
D gene: TRBD2; clone size: .; J gene: TRBJ2-2; CDR3 length: 17; V gene: TRBV4-3; CDR3 protein: CASSIGLAGGRSGGLFF; CDR3 DNA: TGCGCCAGCAGCATAGGACTAGCGGGAGGGCGGTCCGGGGGGCTGTTTTTT
D gene: .; clone size: few; J gene: TRBJ2-7; CDR3 length: 17; V gene: TRBV7-9; CDR3 protein: CASSLTGLRGLGGEQYF; CDR3 DNA: TGTGCCAGCAGCTTAACAGGTTTGCGAGGGTTGGGCGGCGAGCAGTACTTC
D gene: TRBD1; clone size: many; J gene: TRBJ2-1; CDR3 length: 13; V gene: TRBV29-1; CDR3 protein: CSGAGTGFREQFF; CDR3 DNA: TGCAGCGGGGCCGGGACAGGGTTTCGTGAGCAGTTCTTC
D gene: .; clone size: few; J gene: TRBJ2-5; CDR3 length: 13; V gene: TRBV9; CDR3 protein: CASSVDPQETQYF; CDR3 DNA: TGTGCCAGCAGCGTAGACCCTCAGGAGACCCAGTACTTC
D gene: .; clone size: many; J gene: TRBJ1-3; CDR3 length: 15; V gene: TRBV7-9; CDR3 protein: CASSYYRETGNTIYF; CDR3 DNA: TGTGCCAGCAGCTACTACAGGGAAACTGGAAACACCATATATTTT
D gene: .; clone size: few; J gene: TRBJ1-1; CDR3 length: 14; V gene: TRBV4-1; CDR3 protein: CASSHQDGNTEAFF; CDR3 DNA: TGCGCCAGCAGCCACCAGGACGGTAACACTGAAGCTTTCTTT
D gene: TRBD1; clone size: many; J gene: TRBJ1-4; CDR3 length: 15; V gene: TRBV11-2; CDR3 protein: CASSWSGGYNEKLFF; CDR3 DNA: TGTGCCAGCAGCTGGTCAGGGGGCTATAATGAAAAACTGTTTTTT
D gene: TRBD2; clone size: few; J gene: TRBJ2-7; CDR3 length: 13; V gene: TRBV29-1; CDR3 protein: CSVARAGGHEQYF; CDR3 DNA: TGCAGCGTGGCGCGGGCGGGAGGCCACGAGCAGTACTTC
D gene: .; clone size: .; J gene: TRBJ1-1; CDR3 length: 15; V gene: TRBV5-1; CDR3 protein: CASSLSTAPNTEAFF; CDR3 DNA: TGCGCCAGCAGCTTGTCCACAGCACCGAACACTGAAGCTTTCTTT
D gene: .; clone size: few; J gene: TRBJ2-5; CDR3 length: 14; V gene: TRBV12-3/TRBV12-4; CDR3 protein: CASRLAGVQETQYF; CDR3 DNA: TGTGCCAGCAGGCTCGCAGGGGTCCAGGAGACCCAGTACTTC
D gene: TRBD1; clone size: few; J gene: TRBJ2-6; CDR3 length: 17; V gene: TRBV5-1; CDR3 protein: CASSLGTGGIGANVLTF; CDR3 DNA: TGCGCCAGCAGCTTGGGGACAGGGGGGATTGGGGCCAACGTCCTGACTTTC
D gene: .; clone size: few; J gene: TRBJ1-1; CDR3 length: 17; V gene: TRBV20-1; CDR3 protein: CSATTRGNGRAGPAAFF; CDR3 DNA: TGCAGTGCTACGACTCGAGGTAATGGACGGGCAGGTCCAGCAGCTTTCTTT
D gene: .; clone size: few; J gene: TRBJ2-7; CDR3 length: 15; V gene: TRBV3-1; CDR3 protein: CASSKEAPFTYEQYF; CDR3 DNA: TGTGCCAGCAGCAAGGAGGCCCCTTTTACCTACGAGCAGTACTTC
D gene: .; clone size: many; J gene: TRBJ2-5; CDR3 length: 14; V gene: TRBV10-3; CDR3 protein: CAISADGPKETQYF; CDR3 DNA: TGTGCCATCAGTGCGGACGGCCCCAAGGAGACCCAGTACTTC
D gene: TRBD1; clone size: many; J gene: TRBJ1-1; CDR3 length: 14; V gene: TRBV5-1; CDR3 protein: CASRRQGLDTEAFF; CDR3 DNA: TGCGCCAGCAGAAGACAGGGGCTGGATACTGAAGCTTTCTTT